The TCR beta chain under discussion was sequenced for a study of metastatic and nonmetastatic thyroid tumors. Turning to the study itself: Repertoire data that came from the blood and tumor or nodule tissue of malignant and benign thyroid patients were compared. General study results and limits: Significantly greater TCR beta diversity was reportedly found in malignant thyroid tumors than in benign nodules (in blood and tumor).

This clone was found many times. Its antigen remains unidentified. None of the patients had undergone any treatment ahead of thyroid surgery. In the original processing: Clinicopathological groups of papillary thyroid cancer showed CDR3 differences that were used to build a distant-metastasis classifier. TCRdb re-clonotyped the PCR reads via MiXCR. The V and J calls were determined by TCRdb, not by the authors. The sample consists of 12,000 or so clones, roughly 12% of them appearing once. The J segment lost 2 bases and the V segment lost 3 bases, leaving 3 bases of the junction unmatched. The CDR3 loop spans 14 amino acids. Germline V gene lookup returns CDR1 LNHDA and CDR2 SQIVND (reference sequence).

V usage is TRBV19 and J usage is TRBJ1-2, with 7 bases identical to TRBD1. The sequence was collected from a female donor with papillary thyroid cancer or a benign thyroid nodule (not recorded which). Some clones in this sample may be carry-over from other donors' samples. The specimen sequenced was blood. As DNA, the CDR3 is TGTGCCAGTAGTATTGTGACAGGGAACTATGGCTACACCTTC. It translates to CASSIVTGNYGYTF. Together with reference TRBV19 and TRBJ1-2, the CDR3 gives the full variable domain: DGGITQSPKYLFRKEGQNVTLSCEQNLNHDAMYWYRQDPGQGLRLIYYSQIVNDFQKGDIAEGYSVSREKKESFPLTVTSAQKNPTAFYLCASSIVTGNYGYTFGSGTRLTVV.